This T cell receptor beta chain was captured in a study of human versus mouse CDR3 diversity and MHC coevolution. At the level of the study: The immunoSEQ assay reportedly detects one in 200,000 T cells.

Overall study findings and caveats: Mice had fewer CDR3 deletions and insertions than humans on average.

Notes on this clone: The antigen remains undetermined.

Assay: immunoSEQ multiplex PCR; the TCRdb copy retains only in-frame clones and omits some. The repertoire has about 83,000 clones, 85% to 95% of them found once; the top ten carry approximately 0.15%. The germline gives CDR1 SQVTM, CDR2 ANQGSEA. The CDR3 length is 11 residues. V shed 6 bases and J 10 bases; nucleotides not matched to a gene: 8. Source material: naive CD4+ T cells from blood. Subset defined: CD45RO-negative CD62L-positive naive CD4 T cells. The chain has TRBV29-1 and TRBJ1-2; 7 positions match TRBD1. The sequence derives from a person aged 25 to 69 in good health. CDR3 in DNA: TGCAGCGTCATGACAGGGCAGGTCTACACCTTC. Translation gives CSVMTGQVYTF.